Following are 23 T cell receptor beta chains from one sample sequenced in a study of T-cell reconstitution after alpha-beta-depleted transplantation in children. Unique molecular identifiers were incorporated during preparation of the TCRbeta library. TCRdb reprocessed the PCR reads with MiXCR, giving one entry per CDR3 protein. The sample records 200,000 to 250,000 distinct CDR3 sequences, around 9.5% being singletons. Sample: PBMCs from the stem cell graft donor, taken from the stem cell graft. The origin of the receptors is a human donor who donated a stem cell graft to a child with acute lymphoblastic leukemia.

Details on this clonotype: A much larger clone differs by one base, so this may be a read error. This is likely a read error, given that the CDR3 carries no conserved phenylalanine or tryptophan at its end. The CDR3 bases are TGTGCCACCACGACAGGGATCAATGAGCAGTTCTGC. Protein product: CATTTGINEQFC. The chain combines TRBV10-3 with TRBJ2-1, with 7 bases identical to TRBD1. This CDR3 has 12 amino acids. Germline values: CDR1 ENHRY, CDR2 SYGVKD. J was trimmed by 6 bases and V by 10 bases; bases with no gene match: 6.

This clonotype showed up many times. The gene calls are TRBV6-5 and TRBJ2-2; D unclear. Germline-derived CDR1 and CDR2 are MNHEY and SVGAGI. Trimming left V 0 bases short and J 5 bases short, with 7 bases between. The CDR3 has 14 amino acids. CDR3 loop: CASSYSVGTGELFF. DNA of the CDR3: TGTGCCAGCAGTTACTCGGTGGGGACCGGGGAGCTGTTTTTT.

This clonotype was detected a few times. The V and J genes are TRBV4-3 and TRBJ2-2; D is unresolved. Germline loops: CDR1 LGHNA, CDR2 YSLEER. The CDR3 is made up of 15 amino acids. The germline V and J ends were trimmed by 2 bases and 6 bases, with 13 bases remaining between them. The CDR3 loop is CASSQRTLSSGELFF. CDR3 nucleotide sequence: TGCGCCAGCAGCCAACGAACCTTGTCATCCGGGGAGCTGTTTTTT.

This clonotype appeared a few times. V usage is TRBV7-8 and J usage is TRBJ1-6; no firm D call. CDR3 length: 17 amino acids. V was pared by 5 bases and J by 9 bases, with 23 bases between. CDR1 is SGHVS and CDR2 is FQNEAQ in the germline V gene. This CDR3 is CASSAQRGRVGISPLHF. The CDR3 bases are TGTGCCAGCAGCGCCCAAAGAGGGAGGGTAGGGATTTCACCCCTCCACTTT.

This clonotype was recorded at least ten times. In DNA form, the CDR3 reads TGCAGTGCTAGGGCGACAGGGAGGGATAATTCACCCCTCCACTTT. Encoded protein: CSARATGRDNSPLHF. V and J are TRBV20-1 and TRBJ1-6; TRBD1 aligns across 7 bases. The CDR3 loop spans 15 amino acids. Germline lookup yields CDR1 DFQATT and CDR2 SNEGSKA (reference sequence). After removal of 3 bases from V and 5 bases from J, the junction contained 7 bases not matched to a gene.

This clonotype occurred many times. The CDR3 is CASSERGPSTEAFF. The CDR3 DNA is TGTGCCAGCAGTGAAAGGGGTCCGAGCACTGAAGCTTTCTTT. The V call is TRBV6-1, the J call TRBJ1-1, with a weak D call TRBD1 (5 bases). The CDR3 totals 14 residues. Trimming cost V 2 bases and J 4 bases, with 11 bases left between them. Germline CDR1 reads MNHNS; CDR2 reads SASEGT.

This clonotype turned up a few times. The J gene is TRBJ1-4, the V gene TRBV15; D remains unclear. This CDR3 is 14 amino acids long. The germline V gene has CDR1 LNHNV and CDR2 YYDKDF (reference sequence). Trimming shortened V by 2 bases and J by 8 bases, and 12 bases separated the two germline ends. As DNA, the CDR3 is TGTGCCACCAGCAGAACGGGTGGTGAGGAAAAACTGTTTTTT. Encoded protein: CATSRTGGEEKLFF.

The chain joins TRBV7-8 to TRBJ2-1; 9 nucleotides match TRBD2. Germline V CDR1 and CDR2: SGHVS, FQNEAQ. V lost 7 bases and J lost 1; bases outside the gene matches: 11. CDR3 length equals 17 residues. CDR3 in amino acids: CASILTSRGGSYNEQFF. Here the CDR3 DNA reads TGTGCCAGCATCCTCACATCGCGGGGGGGTTCCTACAATGAGCAGTTCTTC.

The chain couples TRBV11-2 to TRBJ2-1; 15 positions match TRBD2. V shed 5 bases, J shed 7 bases, and the junction held 6 bases outside the gene matches. CDR3 length: 16 amino acids. Per germline, CDR1 SGHAT and CDR2 FQNNGV. Written as DNA, the CDR3 is TGTGCCAGCAGCAATCCCGGGACTAGCGGGGGGAATGAGCAGTTCTTC. Translating gives CASSNPGTSGGNEQFF.

This clonotype was seen at least ten times. The chain employs TRBV12-3 or TRBV12-4 and TRBJ1-5; the D is unclear. The CDR3 is made up of 14 amino acids. Between the trimmed V and J ends, which lost 1 base and 3 bases, there was a span of 7 bases. The CDR3 sequence: CASSLGSINQPQHF. CDR3 nucleotides: TGTGCCAGCAGTTTAGGCAGTATCAATCAGCCCCAGCATTTT.

This clonotype was detected ten times or more. V gene TRBV12-3 or TRBV12-4 combines with J gene TRBJ1-4; 7 bases match TRBD1. This CDR3 has 14 residues. V trimming: 6 bases; J trimming: 8 bases; junction bases outside the gene matches: 9. The CDR3 DNA reads TGTGCCAGCAGCCCTGGACAGGCGGGGGAAAAACTGTTTTTT. Amino acid sequence: CASSPGQAGEKLFF.

There are a few counts of this clonotype. V is TRBV3-1 and J is TRBJ2-1; perhaps TRBD2 as D (7 bases). Trimming removed 7 bases from V and 4 bases from J, with 11 bases in between. This CDR3 region has 13 residues. Germline V gives CDR1 LGHDT, CDR2 YNNKEL (reference sequence). CDR3 protein: CASTRGTYNEQFF. The CDR3 nucleotides read TGTGCCAGCACGCGGGGGACATACAATGAGCAGTTCTTC.

This clonotype was seen a few times. The rearrangement uses TRBV27 and TRBJ1-5, with 12 nucleotides matching TRBD1. CDR1 MNHEY and CDR2 SMNVEV come from the germline V gene (reference sequence). This CDR3 is 15 amino acids long. Germline trimming cut 4 bases from V and 3 bases from J; bases unmatched to any gene: 1. As DNA, the CDR3 is TGTGCCAGCAGTTCGGGACAGGGGGCCAATCAGCCCCAGCATTTT. Residues: CASSSGQGANQPQHF.

This clonotype occurred many times. This sequence joins TRBV4-2 and TRBJ2-7; 7 nucleotides agree with TRBD2. The CDR3 contains 14 residues. V gave up 1 base and J gave up 5 bases; unmatched junction bases: 5. CDR1 is LGHNA, CDR2 YNFKEQ, per germline. CDR3 region: CASSQGAGQHEQYF. CDR3 DNA sequence: TGTGCCAGCAGCCAAGGAGCGGGGCAGCACGAGCAGTACTTC.

This clonotype was counted a few times. The chain carries TRBV7-9 and TRBJ1-4; D is undetermined. CDR3 size: 16 residues. V shed 6 bases and J shed 2 bases, with 16 bases lying between them. Germline CDR1 reads SEHNR; CDR2 reads FQNEAQ (reference sequence). Here the CDR3 DNA reads TGTGCCAGCAGTTCACGACCGGTGGGCACTAATGAAAAACTGTTTTTT. This translates into CASSSRPVGTNEKLFF.

The rearrangement links TRBV10-3 to TRBJ2-3; 13 positions agree with TRBD2. The CDR3 totals 17 residues. V was pared by 8 bases and J by 0 bases, with 8 bases of the junction left unmatched. Germline values: CDR1 ENHRY, CDR2 SYGVKD. This CDR3 reads CAISGTSGASSTDTQYF. Written as DNA, the CDR3 is TGTGCCATCTCCGGGACTAGCGGGGCCAGTAGCACAGATACGCAGTATTTT.

The table lists this clonotype with many counts. This sequence joins TRBV12-3 or TRBV12-4 and TRBJ1-5; 7 bases agree with TRBD1. There are 16 residues in the CDR3. J gave up 1 base and V 4 bases, and 7 bases lay outside the gene matches. The CDR3, as DNA: TGTGCCAGCAGTTCACCGGGACAGAGAAGCAATCAGCCCCAGCATTTT. Protein sequence: CASSSPGQRSNQPQHF.

There are a few counts of this clonotype. The chain links TRBV7-6 to TRBJ2-5, with D possibly matching TRBD2 (5 bases). The germline V and J ends were trimmed by 4 bases and 5 bases, with 14 bases remaining between them. Per the germline V gene, CDR1 is SGHVS and CDR2 is FNYEAQ. The CDR3 has 14 residues. The CDR3: CASSYQSLGETQYF. The CDR3 bases are TGTGCCAGCAGCTACCAATCACTAGGCGAGACCCAGTACTTC. The full variable domain, its missing parts supplied by reference TRBV7-6 and TRBJ2-5, is GAGVSQSPRYKVTKRGQDVALRCDPISGHVSLYWYRQALGQGPEFLTYFNYEAQQDKSGLPNDRFSAERPEGSISTLTIQRTEQRDSAMYRCASSYQSLGETQYFGPGTRLLVL.

CDR3 in DNA: TGCGCCAGCAGCGGCCTTGCGGGCTCTGGAAACACCATATATTTT. Its protein is CASSGLAGSGNTIYF. V gene TRBV5-1 combines with J gene TRBJ1-3; D call uncertain. With 4 bases removed from V and 0 bases from J, the gap between germline ends came to 11 bases. The CDR3 spans 15 residues. Germline CDR1 reads SGHRS; CDR2 reads YFSETQ.

V usage is TRBV6-5 and J usage is TRBJ1-4; D unclear. With 0 bases removed from V and 0 bases from J, the gap between germline ends came to 5 bases. This CDR3 contains 15 residues. Germline values: CDR1 MNHEY, CDR2 SVGAGI. The CDR3 protein is CASSYSGSTNEKLFF. In nucleotides, the CDR3 is TGTGCCAGCAGTTACTCCGGGTCAACTAATGAAAAACTGTTTTTT.

V and J are TRBV6-5 and TRBJ1-4; possibly TRBD1 for D (5 bases). The germline V gene encodes CDR1 MNHEY and CDR2 SVGAGI. This CDR3 region has 12 residues. Trimming left V 5 bases short and J 10 bases short, with 11 bases between. DNA of the CDR3: TGTGCCAGCAGTCCGAATACAGGAAAACTGTTTTTT. Encoded protein: CASSPNTGKLFF.

This chain links TRBV6-5 with TRBJ2-2; no firm D call. CDR1 is MNHEY, CDR2 SVGAGI, per germline. The CDR3 runs to 16 residues. V was shortened by 0 bases and J by 0 bases, with 8 bases between the two germline ends. For the CDR3, the DNA is TGTGCCAGCAGTTACTCGCGGACGGCGAACACCGGGGAGCTGTTTTTT. Translation: CASSYSRTANTGELFF.

V gene TRBV6-2 or TRBV6-3 combines with J gene TRBJ2-1, with 7 bases fitting TRBD2. The CDR3 sequence is 13 residues long. Germline CDR1 is MNHEY and CDR2 is SVGEGT. V lost 6 bases, J lost 6 bases, and 5 bases stayed unmatched. The CDR3 DNA is TGTGCCAGCAGGGGGGGGGTCCCCAATGAGCAGTTCTTC. It translates to CASRGGVPNEQFF.